This is a list of T cell receptor beta chains from one sample in a study of memory CD4+ T cells and cytomegalovirus serostatus. The data were produced by immunoSEQ multiplex PCR, yet TCRdb's version contains in-frame clones alone and is incomplete. Of tens of thousands of clones listed, roughly three quarters were seen once; the top ten hold 0.77%. Sequenced sample: memory CD4+ T cells from blood. These receptors originate from an adult in good health and CMV-seronegative. CDR3s include the opening cysteine and the closing phenylalanine or tryptophan. The D gene is left open where the match is weak. Size values are once, few and many counts, or a class for expanded clones, and some rows have none.

D: -
size: few
V: TRBV6-1
J: TRBJ2-5
CDR3: CASRPSQETQYF
DNA: TGTGCCAGCAGGCCGTCCCAGGAGACCCAGTACTTC

D: -
size: -
V: TRBV28
J: TRBJ1-3
CDR3: CASRTLHSGGNTIYF
DNA: TGTGCCAGCAGAACACTTCACTCGGGGGGAAACACCATATATTTT

D: -
size: few
V: TRBV19
J: TRBJ2-3
CDR3: CASRSKGADTQYF
DNA: TGTGCCAGTAGATCTAAGGGGGCAGATACGCAGTATTTT

D: -
size: -
V: TRBV7-2
J: TRBJ1-2
CDR3: CASSQTAGYGYTF
DNA: TGTGCCAGCAGCCAGACAGCGGGCTATGGCTACACCTTC

D: -
size: -
V: TRBV2
J: TRBJ1-2
CDR3: CASRPDGAGYTF
DNA: TGTGCCAGCAGGCCCGACGGGGCGGGCTACACCTTC

D: TRBD2
size: -
V: TRBV6-1
J: TRBJ2-6
CDR3: CASSGGSGANVLTF
DNA: TGTGCCAGCTCGGGGGGCTCTGGGGCCAACGTCCTGACTTTC

D: TRBD2
size: -
V: TRBV5-4
J: TRBJ2-5
CDR3: CASSRSGGGQETQYF
DNA: TGTGCCAGCAGCCGCAGCGGGGGGGGCCAAGAGACCCAGTACTTC

D: TRBD1
size: -
V: TRBV19
J: TRBJ1-6
CDR3: CASSDSRTGSSPLHF
DNA: TGTGCCAGTAGTGATTCCCGGACAGGGAGTTCACCCCTCCACTTT

D: -
size: few
V: TRBV30
J: TRBJ1-5
CDR3: CAWSVAGAGQPQHF
DNA: TGTGCCTGGAGTGTGGCGGGGGCAGGGCAGCCCCAGCATTTT

D: -
size: -
V: TRBV11-2
J: TRBJ1-6
CDR3: CASSSGLNVNSPLHF
DNA: TGTGCCAGCAGCTCGGGACTGAACGTTAATTCACCCCTCCACTTT

D: -
size: -
V: TRBV28
J: TRBJ2-7
CDR3: CASSSAQWEQYF
DNA: TGTGCCAGCAGTTCCGCTCAATGGGAGCAGTACTTC

D: -
size: -
V: TRBV2
J: TRBJ2-4
CDR3: CASSANELAKNIQYF
DNA: TGTGCCAGCAGTGCGAACGAGCTAGCCAAAAACATTCAGTACTTC

D: TRBD1
size: -
V: TRBV4-3
J: TRBJ1-5
CDR3: CASSHRQGSNQPQHF
DNA: TGCGCCAGCAGCCATAGACAGGGGAGCAATCAGCCCCAGCATTTT

D: TRBD1
size: few
V: TRBV9
J: TRBJ2-1
CDR3: CASSDQGDEQFF
DNA: TGTGCCAGCTCAGATCAGGGGGATGAGCAGTTCTTC

D: -
size: -
V: TRBV6-6
J: TRBJ1-5
CDR3: CASARGPNQPQHF
DNA: TGTGCCAGCGCCCGGGGCCCCAATCAGCCCCAGCATTTT

D: TRBD1
size: -
V: TRBV10-3
J: TRBJ1-5
CDR3: CAISGGQMGLNQPQHF
DNA: TGTGCCATCAGTGGGGGACAGATGGGCCTCAATCAGCCCCAGCATTTT

D: -
size: -
V: TRBV2
J: TRBJ1-3
CDR3: CASSAGVGGTGNTIYF
DNA: TGTGCCAGCAGTGCCGGAGTTGGGGGGACTGGAAACACCATATATTTT

D: -
size: -
V: TRBV7-2
J: TRBJ1-5
CDR3: CASSEGQGDQPQHF
DNA: TGTGCCAGCAGCGAGGGGCAGGGAGATCAGCCCCAGCATTTT

D: TRBD1
size: -
V: TRBV7-7
J: TRBJ1-3
CDR3: CASSLGQGAGNTIYF
DNA: TGTGCCAGCAGCTTAGGACAGGGGGCTGGAAACACCATATATTTT

D: TRBD1
size: -
V: TRBV14
J: TRBJ2-1
CDR3: CASSQGGTAIKQFF
DNA: TGTGCCAGCAGCCAAGGTGGGACAGCCATTAAGCAGTTCTTC

D: TRBD1
size: once
V: TRBV6-1
J: TRBJ1-3
CDR3: CASSWDRASGNTIYF
DNA: TGTGCCAGCAGTTGGGACAGGGCCTCTGGAAACACCATATATTTT

D: TRBD1
size: few
V: TRBV7-2
J: TRBJ1-4
CDR3: CASSPQRQGAEKLFF
DNA: TGTGCCAGCAGCCCCCAAAGGCAGGGGGCTGAAAAACTGTTTTTT

D: TRBD1
size: medium-sized
V: TRBV30
J: TRBJ2-2
CDR3: CAWRGTGKAGELFF
DNA: TGTGCCTGGAGAGGGACAGGGAAGGCCGGGGAGCTGTTTTTT

D: TRBD2
size: -
V: TRBV5-4
J: TRBJ2-2
CDR3: CASSPGLAVTRGTGELFF
DNA: TGTGCCAGCAGCCCCGGACTAGCGGTGACACGTGGCACCGGGGAGCTGTTTTTT

D: -
size: -
V: TRBV4-1
J: TRBJ1-2
CDR3: CASRSADHGYTF
DNA: TGCGCCAGCAGATCCGCGGACCATGGCTACACCTTC

D: TRBD1
size: -
V: TRBV28
J: TRBJ2-6
CDR3: CASIGTGPSGANVLTF
DNA: TGTGCCAGCATAGGGACAGGCCCCTCTGGGGCCAACGTCCTGACTTTC

D: TRBD2
size: -
V: TRBV7-6
J: TRBJ2-7
CDR3: CASTPELALSYEQYF
DNA: TGTGCCAGCACCCCGGAACTAGCGCTCTCCTACGAGCAGTACTTC

D: TRBD1
size: -
V: TRBV5-4
J: TRBJ1-1
CDR3: CASSLGQGGNTEAFF
DNA: TGTGCCAGCAGCTTGGGACAGGGGGGGAACACTGAAGCTTTCTTT

D: -
size: -
V: TRBV29-1
J: TRBJ2-7
CDR3: CSVEDPAVSYEQYF
DNA: TGCAGCGTTGAAGATCCGGCGGTCTCCTACGAGCAGTACTTC

D: -
size: -
V: TRBV5-1
J: TRBJ1-6
CDR3: CASSLGGTGSPLHF
DNA: TGCGCCAGCAGCCTTGGGGGGACCGGTTCACCCCTCCACTTT

D: -
size: -
V: TRBV5-1
J: TRBJ1-1
CDR3: CASSLEGGIAEAFF
DNA: TGCGCCAGCAGCTTGGAAGGGGGGATTGCTGAAGCTTTCTTT

D: -
size: -
V: TRBV10-2
J: TRBJ1-3
CDR3: CASRPTGTSTNTIYF
DNA: TGCGCCAGCAGGCCAACCGGGACATCCACTAACACCATATATTTT

D: -
size: -
V: TRBV27
J: TRBJ1-1
CDR3: CASSPGQLRVVTEAFF
DNA: TGTGCCAGCAGCCCCGGACAGCTCCGGGTGGTGACTGAAGCTTTCTTT

D: TRBD1
size: -
V: TRBV5-1
J: TRBJ1-2
CDR3: CASSWTGGPNYGYTF
DNA: TGCGCCAGCAGCTGGACAGGAGGTCCTAACTATGGCTACACCTTC

D: -
size: -
V: TRBV5-6
J: TRBJ2-7
CDR3: CASSPVSGRPYEQYF
DNA: TGTGCCAGCAGCCCAGTGTCGGGGAGACCCTACGAGCAGTACTTC

D: TRBD1
size: -
V: TRBV11-2
J: TRBJ1-6
CDR3: CASSTPPGQVYNSPLHF
DNA: TGTGCCAGCAGCACCCCCCCGGGACAGGTCTATAATTCACCCCTCCACTTT

D: TRBD2
size: -
V: TRBV5-4
J: TRBJ2-7
CDR3: CASSPGLAGGGSYEQYF
DNA: TGTGCCAGCAGCCCCGGACTAGCGGGGGGGGGCTCCTACGAGCAGTACTTC

D: -
size: -
V: TRBV28
J: TRBJ2-7
CDR3: CASRTQATRLGEQYF
DNA: TGTGCCAGCAGAACCCAGGCGACTCGCCTCGGCGAGCAGTACTTC

D: -
size: -
V: TRBV6-1
J: TRBJ2-7
CDR3: CASSYVGKQYF
DNA: TGTGCCAGCAGTTACGTTGGAAAGCAGTACTTC

D: -
size: -
V: TRBV2
J: TRBJ1-5
CDR3: CASSEAWGSNQPQHF
DNA: TGTGCCAGCAGTGAAGCATGGGGAAGCAATCAGCCCCAGCATTTT